Sequencing of this TCR beta chain was carried out in a study of shared clonotypes between healthy human individuals. Looking at the study overall: Donor ages ranged 18 to 49 years: a couple of women, a few men.

Study-wide results and limits: Exclusively blood specimens were collected; tissue repertoires likely differ.

The CDR3 sequence is 14 residues long. Trimming removed 5 bases at V and 7 bases at J, with 17 bases between. Germline V gives CDR1 SEHNR, CDR2 FQNEAQ (reference sequence). The assay was immunoSEQ multiplex PCR, and TCRdb's table has in-frame clones only and misses some. The sample holds about 1 million clones, about 77% seen once. Note on this clone: Its antigen is unknown.

Sequencing was carried out using memory CD4+ T cells sorted from blood. Subset reported: CD45RA-negative fraction. The V gene is TRBV7-9, the J gene TRBJ1-2; maybe TRBD1 (5 bases). The clonotype originates from a man aged 18 to 35 in good health. The DNA for the CDR3 is TGTGCCAGCAGCCTCGACAGCGCCCTGGGTGGCTACACCTTC. Translating it yields CASSLDSALGGYTF. The full variable domain, its missing parts supplied by reference TRBV7-9 and TRBJ1-2, is DTGVSQNPRHKITKRGQNVTFRCDPISEHNRLYWYRQTLGQGPEFLTYFQNEAQLEKSRLLSDRFSAERPKGSFSTLEIQRTEQGDSAMYLCASSLDSALGGYTFGSGTRLTVV.